Shown below are 26 T cell receptor beta chains from a single sample sequenced in a study of human T cells and chemical hapten exposure. TCRdb processed the RACE reads anew with MiXCR; each CDR3 protein has one entry. The sample lists 95,000 or so distinct CDR3 sequences, approximately 10% seen once, with 3.2% in the top ten. This sample's time point: patch test 2, 6 weeks after DPC sensitization. As for treatment: therapeutic diphenylcyclopropenone sensitization with weekly scalp DPC. Here the sequenced sample was whole blood, taken in connection with sensitization to the hapten diphenylcyclopropenone (DPC). The source of these receptors is a woman aged 40 to 50 with alopecia areata. Some clones in this sample may be carry-over from other donors' samples.

This clonotype was recorded a few times. The V call is TRBV27, the J call TRBJ1-1; D remains unclear. The CDR3 runs to 14 residues. Germline loops: CDR1 MNHEY, CDR2 SMNVEV (reference sequence). V gave up 0 bases and J gave up 8 bases, with 13 bases separating them. CDR3 region: CASSLSGPRGEAFF. The CDR3 DNA reads TGTGCCAGCAGTTTATCCGGCCCCCGGGGAGAAGCTTTCTTT.

This clonotype was picked up many times. The chain combines TRBV20-1 with TRBJ1-5; 8 bases line up with TRBD1. V gave up 5 bases and J gave up 0 bases; unmatched junction bases: 9. This CDR3 contains 16 residues. CDR1 is DFQATT and CDR2 is SNEGSKA in the germline V gene (reference sequence). This CDR3 reads CSAFSPQGDSNQPQHF. CDR3 DNA: TGCAGTGCTTTTTCTCCACAGGGGGATAGCAATCAGCCCCAGCATTTT.

This clonotype was counted between two and nine times. The gene calls are TRBV23-1 and TRBJ2-5; no definite D call. TRBV23-1 falls under the ORF class, with uncertain function. This CDR3 is 14 amino acids long. V lost 4 bases and J lost 4, with 13 bases in between. The CDR3 bases are TGCGCCAGCAGTCTTCAATTTATCGTAGAGACCCAGTACTTC. Protein: CASSLQFIVETQYF.

This clonotype was picked up many times. V is TRBV4-3 and J is TRBJ2-3; TRBD1 aligns across 8 bases. Per germline, CDR1 LGHNA and CDR2 YSLEER. V was clipped by 6 bases and J by 2 bases; unmatched bases: 7. The CDR3 is 15 residues long. The CDR3 loop is CASRQGQEVTDTQYF. CDR3 nucleotides: TGCGCCAGCAGGCAGGGACAGGAGGTCACAGATACGCAGTATTTT.

The V gene is TRBV9, the J gene TRBJ1-1; D gene uncertain. This CDR3 contains 12 residues. Trimming left V 6 bases short and J 0 bases short, with 6 bases between. Germline CDR1 is SGDLS and CDR2 is YYNGEE. The CDR3 region has the DNA TGTGCCAGCACTCCTATGAACACTGAAGCTTTCTTT. Protein product: CASTPMNTEAFF. Variable domain in full (rest from reference TRBV9 and TRBJ1-1): DSGVTQTPKHLITATGQRVTLRCSPRSGDLSVYWYQQSLDQGLQFLIQYYNGEERAKGNILERFSAQQFPDLHSELNLSSLELGDSALYFCASTPMNTEAFFGQGTRLTVV.

This chain uses TRBV28 with TRBJ1-1, with a tentative D call TRBD1 (5 bases). V was clipped by 2 bases and J by 8 bases, with 12 bases between them. Germline assignment: CDR1 MDHEN and CDR2 SYDVKM. This CDR3 contains 13 residues. CDR3 residues: CASSLGARDEAFF. DNA of the CDR3: TGTGCCAGCAGTTTAGGGGCCCGAGACGAAGCTTTCTTT.

This clonotype came up many times. The chain recombines TRBV6-5 with TRBJ2-5; 7 bases fit TRBD1. V shed 2 bases and J 3 bases; nucleotides not matched to a gene: 6. The CDR3 is 15 residues long. Germline V gives CDR1 MNHEY, CDR2 SVGAGI. This CDR3 is CASSYQDRFKETQYF. The CDR3 DNA reads as TGTGCCAGCAGTTACCAGGACAGGTTTAAAGAGACCCAGTACTTC.

The chain carries TRBV27 and TRBJ2-3; D may be TRBD1 (5 bases). Germline CDR1 reads MNHEY; CDR2 reads SMNVEV (reference sequence). This CDR3 region has 13 residues. V lost 5 bases, J lost 9 bases, and 15 bases lay in between. CDR3 nucleotide sequence: TGTGCCAGCAGTCCCAGGACACCCCTGACGCAGTATTTT. Translation: CASSPRTPLTQYF.

This rearrangement joins TRBV7-9 to TRBJ2-7; 8 bases fit TRBD1. The V segment lost 5 bases and the J segment 6 bases; nucleotides outside the gene matches: 9. Germline CDR1 SEHNR, CDR2 FQNEAQ (reference sequence). The CDR3 has 14 residues. The chain's CDR3 is CASSHPTGVVEQYF. The CDR3 DNA follows: TGTGCCAGCAGCCACCCGACAGGGGTGGTCGAGCAGTACTTC.

This clonotype was observed at least ten times. In nucleotides, the CDR3 is TGTGCCAGCAGGATGTACAGTCTACAGCAAGAAAAACTGTTTTTT. It is translated as CASRMYSLQQEKLFF. This chain links TRBV5-5 with TRBJ1-4; the D is unclear. The V end was cut by 5 bases, the J end by 8 bases, with 19 bases between. The CDR3 contains 15 residues. The V gene's germline CDR1 is SGHKS and CDR2 YYEKEE (reference sequence).

This clonotype was counted many times. This chain links TRBV7-2 with TRBJ1-1; the D is unclear. Germline CDR1 and CDR2: SGHTA and FQGNSA. The ends were cut back, 1 base at V and 6 bases at J, with 6 bases in the middle. This CDR3 spans 12 amino acids. The CDR3 DNA reads as TGTGCCAGCAGCTTAGGCAGACCTGAAGCTTTCTTT. It encodes CASSLGRPEAFF.

The CDR3 sequence is CASSRLNTGDTEAFF. As DNA, the CDR3 is TGTGCCAGCAGTCGCCTCAACACAGGGGACACTGAAGCTTTCTTT. V usage is TRBV6-6 and J usage is TRBJ1-1; 7 positions agree with TRBD1. J gave up 3 bases and V 5 bases, and 9 bases lay outside the gene matches. There are 15 residues in the CDR3. The V gene's germline CDR1 is MNHNY and CDR2 SVGAGI (reference sequence).

This clonotype was seen repeatedly, ten times or more. V usage is TRBV2 and J usage is TRBJ1-1, with 11 bases matching TRBD1. This CDR3 has 14 residues. Germline loops: CDR1 SNHLY, CDR2 FYNNEI. J gave up 5 bases and V 6 bases, and 5 bases lay outside the gene matches. CDR3 coding DNA: TGTGCCAGCAGCCGGACAGGGGGCAGGACTGAAGCTTTCTTT. Its protein is CASSRTGGRTEAFF.

This clonotype has at least ten counts. This chain uses TRBV12-3 or TRBV12-4 with TRBJ1-2; tentatively, D is TRBD1 (5 bases). With 5 bases removed from V and 8 bases from J, the gap between germline ends came to 18 bases. This CDR3 has 14 residues. Here the CDR3 reads CASSQEVRGEGYTF. In nucleotides, the CDR3 is TGTGCCAGCAGTCAAGAGGTTCGGGGGGAGGGCTACACCTTC.

This clonotype came up a few times. The chain joins TRBV29-1 to TRBJ2-3; a weak D match, TRBD1 (6 bases). The germline V gene has CDR1 SQVTM and CDR2 ANQGSEA. The CDR3 loop spans 14 amino acids. Trimming took 8 bases from V and 4 from J, leaving 19 bases between them. The CDR3 region has the DNA TGCAGCTTAGGGGCACAGGGAACCTCAGATACGCAGTATTTT. Residues: CSLGAQGTSDTQYF.

This clonotype was seen many times. The gene calls are TRBV9 and TRBJ1-2; D is undetermined. CDR3 size: 13 residues. V dropped 0 bases and J dropped 2 bases, with 5 bases sitting between them. Germline V gene lookup returns CDR1 SGDLS and CDR2 YYNGEE. CDR3 sequence (DNA): TGTGCCAGCAGCGTAGTGGAGAACTATGGCTACACCTTC. This translates into CASSVVENYGYTF.

CDR3 loop: CASSEGDRTNNQPQHF. Here the CDR3 DNA reads TGTGCCAGCAGTGAAGGAGACAGGACAAATAATCAGCCCCAGCATTTT. The V call is TRBV2, the J call TRBJ1-5, with D possibly being TRBD1 (6 bases). Germline-derived CDR1 and CDR2 are SNHLY and FYNNEI. CDR3 length: 16 amino acids. Trimming shortened V by 1 base and J by 4 bases, and 14 bases separated the two germline ends.

This clonotype occurred a few times. This sequence joins TRBV28 and TRBJ2-7; tentatively, D is TRBD1 or TRBD2 (5 bases each). The CDR3 consists of 14 residues. Germline CDR1 reads MDHEN; CDR2 reads SYDVKM. V lost 6 bases and J lost 2, with 14 bases in between. CDR3 in amino acids: CASSSGTVTYEQYF. CDR3 bases: TGTGCCAGCAGCTCCGGGACGGTAACCTACGAGCAGTACTTC.

V is TRBV6-6 and J is TRBJ1-6; D gene uncertain. V shed 6 bases and J shed 6 bases, with 9 bases lying between them. CDR1 is MNHNY and CDR2 is SVGAGI in the germline V gene (reference sequence). This CDR3 has 13 amino acids. Written as DNA, the CDR3 is TGTGCCAGCAGGAATTTTCCTAATTCACCCCTCCACTTT. Protein product: CASRNFPNSPLHF.

The CDR3 here is CASSQGLGASPLHF. The DNA for the CDR3 is TGCGCCAGCAGCCAAGGTCTGGGGGCTTCACCCCTCCACTTT. This chain links TRBV4-3 with TRBJ1-6, with a possible D match to TRBD1 (6 bases). The CDR3 consists of 14 residues. The V end lost 1 base, the J end lost 9 bases, and 10 bases lay between the germline ends. The germline gives CDR1 LGHNA, CDR2 YSLEER.

V gene TRBV19 combines with J gene TRBJ2-1, with 12 nucleotides matching TRBD2. Germline V CDR1 and CDR2: LNHDA, SQIVND (reference sequence). The J segment lost 3 bases and the V segment lost 4 bases, leaving 7 bases of the junction unmatched. This CDR3 is 17 amino acids long. The CDR3 DNA reads TGTGCCAGTAGTACACGACTAGCGGGAGCCATCTACAATGAGCAGTTCTTC. It is translated as CASSTRLAGAIYNEQFF.

The sample holds many counts of this clonotype. The V gene is TRBV27, the J gene TRBJ2-7; the D is unclear. CDR3 length: 13 residues. V shed 2 bases and J shed 6 bases, with 11 bases lying between them. Per the germline V gene, CDR1 is MNHEY and CDR2 is SMNVEV (reference sequence). The CDR3 spells CASSLNEFGEQYF. The DNA of the CDR3 is TGTGCCAGCAGTTTAAACGAGTTTGGCGAGCAGTACTTC.

This clonotype occurred many times. V usage is TRBV2 and J usage is TRBJ1-1; TRBD1 matches 8 bases. Per the germline V gene, CDR1 is SNHLY and CDR2 is FYNNEI. The J segment lost 0 bases and the V segment lost 6 bases, leaving 6 bases of the junction unmatched. The CDR3 runs to 15 residues. The CDR3 DNA sequence: TGTGCCAGCAGGACAGAGGGACAGGTGAACACTGAAGCTTTCTTT. Protein product: CASRTEGQVNTEAFF.

J is TRBJ2-3 and V is TRBV7-2, with 9 bases aligning to TRBD2. Trimming cost V 4 bases and J 6 bases; bases outside gene matches: 8. This CDR3 contains 15 residues. CDR1 SGHTA and CDR2 FQGNSA come from the germline V gene. CDR3 residues: CASSYIAGVGDTQYF. CDR3 nucleotides: TGTGCCAGCAGCTACATAGCGGGAGTAGGGGATACGCAGTATTTT.

This clonotype has only a few counts. The gene calls are TRBV20-1 and TRBJ2-5; D may be TRBD1 (6 bases). The CDR3 consists of 16 residues. V dropped 8 bases and J dropped 1 base, with 23 bases sitting between them. Germline V gene data show CDR1 as DFQATT and CDR2 as SNEGSKA (reference sequence). This chain's CDR3 is CSPIDPGTSGQETQYF. CDR3 nucleotide sequence: TGCAGTCCCATCGACCCTGGGACATCGGGCCAAGAGACCCAGTACTTC.

This clonotype was observed many times. The rearrangement uses TRBV6-1 and TRBJ2-5, with TRBD2 identical over 8 bases. Germline V gene data show CDR1 as MNHNS and CDR2 as SASEGT. The CDR3 is 15 residues long. The V and J ends lost 5 bases and 1 base, in that order; junction bases with no gene match: 6. The CDR3 DNA sequence: TGTGCCAGCAGTCCCGCCGGGAGGGCCCAAGAGACCCAGTACTTC. Protein sequence: CASSPAGRAQETQYF.